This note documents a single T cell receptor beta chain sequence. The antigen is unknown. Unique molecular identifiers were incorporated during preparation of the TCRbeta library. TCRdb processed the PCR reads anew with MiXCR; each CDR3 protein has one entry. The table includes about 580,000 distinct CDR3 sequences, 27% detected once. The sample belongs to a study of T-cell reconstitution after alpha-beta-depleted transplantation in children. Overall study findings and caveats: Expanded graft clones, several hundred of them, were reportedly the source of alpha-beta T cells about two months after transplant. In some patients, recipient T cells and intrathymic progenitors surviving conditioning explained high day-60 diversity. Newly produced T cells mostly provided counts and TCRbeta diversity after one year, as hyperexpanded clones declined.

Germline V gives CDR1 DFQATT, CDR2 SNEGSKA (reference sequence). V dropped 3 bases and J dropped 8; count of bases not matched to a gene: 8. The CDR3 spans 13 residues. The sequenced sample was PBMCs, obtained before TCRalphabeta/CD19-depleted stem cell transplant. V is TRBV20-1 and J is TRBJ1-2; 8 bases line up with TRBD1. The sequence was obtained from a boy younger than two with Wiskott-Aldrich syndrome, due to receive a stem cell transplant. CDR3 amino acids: CSARTGAPFGYTF. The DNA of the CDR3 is TGCAGTGCTAGGACAGGGGCCCCTTTCGGCTACACCTTC.